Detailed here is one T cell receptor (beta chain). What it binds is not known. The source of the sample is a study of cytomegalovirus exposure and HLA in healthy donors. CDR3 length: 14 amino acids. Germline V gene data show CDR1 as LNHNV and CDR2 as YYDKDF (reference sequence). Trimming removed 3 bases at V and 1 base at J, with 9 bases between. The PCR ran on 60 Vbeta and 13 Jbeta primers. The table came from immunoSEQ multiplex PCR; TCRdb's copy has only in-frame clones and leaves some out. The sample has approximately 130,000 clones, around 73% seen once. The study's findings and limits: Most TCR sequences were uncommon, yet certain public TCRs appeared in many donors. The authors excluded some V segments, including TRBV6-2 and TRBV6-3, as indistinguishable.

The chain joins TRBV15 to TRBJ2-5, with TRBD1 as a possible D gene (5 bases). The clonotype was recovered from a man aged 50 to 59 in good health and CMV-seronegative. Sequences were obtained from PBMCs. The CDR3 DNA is TGTGCCACCAGCAGTCACAGGCCCCAAGAGACCCAGTACTTC. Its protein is CATSSHRPQETQYF.